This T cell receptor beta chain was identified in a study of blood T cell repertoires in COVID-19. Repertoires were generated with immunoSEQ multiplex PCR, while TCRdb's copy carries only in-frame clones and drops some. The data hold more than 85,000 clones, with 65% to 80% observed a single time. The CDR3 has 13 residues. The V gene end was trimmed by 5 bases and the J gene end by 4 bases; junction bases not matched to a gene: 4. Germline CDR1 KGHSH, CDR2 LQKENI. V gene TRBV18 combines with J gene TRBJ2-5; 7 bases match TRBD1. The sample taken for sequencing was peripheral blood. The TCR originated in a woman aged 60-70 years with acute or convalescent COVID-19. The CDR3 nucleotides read TGTGCCAGCTCATCGACAGGGTCAGAGACCCAGTACTTC. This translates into CASSSTGSETQYF.